The clone carrying this TCR beta chain has more than one count but fewer than ten. Its antigen is unknown. Study results and limitations: Tumor memory CD4+ T cell TCR gene usage was found to cluster with blood and lymph node memory CD4+ cells and with lymph node naive CD4+ cells. Tumor-infiltrating Treg TCR alpha and beta sequences overlapped most with tumor naive CD4+ T cells, then blood naive.

This CDR3 comprises 14 residues. Germline CDR1 and CDR2: WSHSY and SAAADI. V was clipped by 0 bases and J by 4 bases; unmatched bases: 2. One entry per CDR3 protein results from TCRdb running MiXCR on the 5' RACE reads. Of over 25,000 distinct CDR3 sequences listed, 26% are singletons. This sequence joins TRBV10-2 and TRBJ1-2; TRBD1 matches at 7 bases. The sample comprised naive CD4+ T cells sorted from a lymph node. Subset defined: naive CD4+ T cells, CD4+CD45RA+CD25-. The sequence was obtained from a female donor with breast cancer. CDR3 DNA sequence: TGCGCCAGCAGTGAGTCCCGGGACAGCTATGGCTACACCTTC. This translates into CASSESRDSYGYTF.